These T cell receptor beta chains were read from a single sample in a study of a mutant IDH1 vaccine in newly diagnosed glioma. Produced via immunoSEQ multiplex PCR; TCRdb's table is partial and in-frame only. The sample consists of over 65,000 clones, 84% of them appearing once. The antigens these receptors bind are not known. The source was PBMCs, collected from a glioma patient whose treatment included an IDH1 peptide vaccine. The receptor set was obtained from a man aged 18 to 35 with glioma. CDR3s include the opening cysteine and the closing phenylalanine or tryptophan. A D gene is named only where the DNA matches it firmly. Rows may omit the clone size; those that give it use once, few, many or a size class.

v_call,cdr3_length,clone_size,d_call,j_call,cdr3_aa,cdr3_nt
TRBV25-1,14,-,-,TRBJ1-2,CASRPHGGNYGYTF,TGTGCCAGCAGGCCCCATGGAGGCAACTATGGCTACACCTTC
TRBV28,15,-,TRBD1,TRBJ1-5,CASSFRDRRNQPQHF,TGTGCCAGCAGTTTCCGGGACAGACGCAATCAGCCCCAGCATTTT
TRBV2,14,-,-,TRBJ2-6,CASSALSGANVLTF,TGTGCCAGCTCGGCCCTCTCTGGGGCCAACGTCCTGACTTTC
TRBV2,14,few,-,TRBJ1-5,CASSPRGGNQPQHF,TGTGCCAGCAGCCCCAGGGGTGGGAATCAGCCCCAGCATTTT
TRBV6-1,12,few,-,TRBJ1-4,CASSVGVEKLFF,TGTGCCAGCAGTGTCGGGGTTGAAAAACTGTTTTTT
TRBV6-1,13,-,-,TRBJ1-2,CASSDWGGRGYTF,TGTGCCAGCAGTGATTGGGGGGGCCGTGGCTACACCTTC
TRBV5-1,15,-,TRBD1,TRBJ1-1,CASSFSGTGNTEAFF,TGCGCCAGCAGCTTTTCCGGGACAGGGAACACTGAAGCTTTCTTT
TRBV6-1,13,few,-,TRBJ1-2,CASSKGGAYGYTF,TGTGCCAGCAGTAAAGGGGGAGCTTACGGCTACACCTTC
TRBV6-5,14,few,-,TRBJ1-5,CASSYSGEIQPQHF,TGTGCCAGCAGTTACTCGGGGGAAATTCAGCCCCAGCATTTT
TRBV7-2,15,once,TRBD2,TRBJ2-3,CASSLPGLAGRTQYF,TGTGCCAGCAGCTTACCTGGACTAGCGGGGAGGACGCAGTATTTT
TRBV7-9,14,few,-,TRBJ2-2,CASSLAGYGGELFF,TGTGCCAGCAGCTTAGCGGGGTATGGCGGGGAGCTGTTTTTT
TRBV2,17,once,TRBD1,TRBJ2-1,CASSDGPHRQGINEQFF,TGTGCCAGCAGTGATGGGCCCCACCGACAGGGGATCAATGAGCAGTTCTTC
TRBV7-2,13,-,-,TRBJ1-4,CASSLRTSEKLFF,TGTGCCAGCAGCTTAAGAACCTCTGAAAAACTGTTTTTT
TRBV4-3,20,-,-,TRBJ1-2,CASSQETPGLTNHFNYGYTF,TGCGCCAGCAGCCAAGAGACCCCGGGACTGACGAATCACTTTAACTATGGCTACACCTTC
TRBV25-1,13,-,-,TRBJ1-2,CASSEYRDYGYTF,TGTGCCAGCAGTGAATATAGGGACTATGGCTACACCTTC
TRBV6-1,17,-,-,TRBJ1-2,CASSVSGRLLANYGYTF,TGTGCCAGCAGTGTAAGCGGACGGCTTCTCGCTAACTATGGCTACACCTTC
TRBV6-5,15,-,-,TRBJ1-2,CATNSGPTKSYGYTF,TGTGCCACCAACTCCGGGCCTACGAAATCCTATGGCTACACCTTC
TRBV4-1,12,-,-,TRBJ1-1,CASSPDGTEAFF,TGCGCCAGCAGCCCCGACGGGACTGAAGCTTTCTTT
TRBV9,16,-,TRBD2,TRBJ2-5,CASSVGTSGYQETQYF,TGTGCCAGCAGCGTAGGGACTAGCGGGTACCAAGAGACCCAGTACTTC
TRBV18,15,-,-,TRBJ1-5,CASSPGPTGNQPQHF,TGTGCCAGCTCACCGGGACCAACGGGCAATCAGCCCCAGCATTTT
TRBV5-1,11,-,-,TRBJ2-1,CASSAQTEQFF,TGCGCCAGCAGCGCCCAAACGGAGCAGTTCTTC
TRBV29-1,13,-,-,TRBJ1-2,CSVGEQGNYGYTF,TGCAGCGTCGGAGAACAGGGAAACTATGGCTACACCTTC
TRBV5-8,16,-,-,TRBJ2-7,CASSSTPPNLYYEQYF,TGTGCCAGCAGCTCTACTCCCCCTAACCTATACTACGAGCAGTACTTC
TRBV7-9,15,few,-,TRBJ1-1,CASSIGKFMNTEAFF,TGTGCCAGCAGTATCGGAAAGTTTATGAACACTGAAGCTTTCTTT
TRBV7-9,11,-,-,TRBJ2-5,CASSFRETQYF,TGTGCCAGCAGCTTTCGAGAGACCCAGTACTTC
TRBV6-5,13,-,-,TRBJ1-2,CASRVDNQRGYTF,TGTGCCAGCAGAGTGGACAATCAGAGGGGCTACACCTTC
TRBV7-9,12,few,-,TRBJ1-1,CASSGRDVEAFF,TGTGCCAGCAGCGGCCGGGACGTTGAAGCTTTCTTT
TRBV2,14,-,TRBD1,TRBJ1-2,CASSLDRGINGYTF,TGTGCCAGCAGCCTGGACAGGGGAATCAATGGCTACACCTTC
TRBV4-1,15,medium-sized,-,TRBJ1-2,CASSQERSLSEGYTF,TGCGCCAGCAGCCAAGAGCGGTCCCTTTCGGAAGGCTACACCTTC
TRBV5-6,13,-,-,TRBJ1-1,CASSLGGNTEAFF,TGTGCCAGCAGCTTGGGAGGGAACACTGAAGCTTTCTTT
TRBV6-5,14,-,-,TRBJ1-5,CASIANRARQPQHF,TGTGCCAGCATCGCAAACAGGGCAAGACAGCCCCAGCATTTT
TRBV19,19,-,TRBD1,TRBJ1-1,CASSHLTGTGGVVGTEAFF,TGTGCCAGCTCTCACCTTACCGGGACAGGGGGTGTCGTAGGCACTGAAGCTTTCTTT
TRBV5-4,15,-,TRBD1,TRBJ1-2,CASSSQRQGLYGYTF,TGTGCCAGCAGCTCACAACGACAGGGACTCTATGGCTACACCTTC
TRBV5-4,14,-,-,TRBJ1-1,CASSAGTLPQEAFF,TGTGCCAGCAGCGCCGGGACCCTTCCCCAGGAAGCTTTCTTT
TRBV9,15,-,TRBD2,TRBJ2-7,CASSLGLAGTYEQYF,TGTGCCAGCAGCCTCGGACTAGCGGGAACCTACGAGCAGTACTTC
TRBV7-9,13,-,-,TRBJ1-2,CASSLSGVGGYTF,TGTGCCAGCAGCCTGAGCGGGGTGGGCGGCTACACCTTC
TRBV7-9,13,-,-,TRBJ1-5,CASSKGGNQPQHF,TGTGCCAGCAGCAAGGGAGGGAATCAGCCCCAGCATTTT
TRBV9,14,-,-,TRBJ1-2,CASSVANAGFGYTF,TGTGCCAGCAGCGTAGCCAATGCAGGGTTCGGCTACACCTTC
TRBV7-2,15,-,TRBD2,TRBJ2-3,CASSLRTGGGDTQYF,TGTGCCAGCAGCTTAAGAACGGGGGGGGGAGATACGCAGTATTTT
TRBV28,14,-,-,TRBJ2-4,CASSFSRAKNIQYF,TGTGCCAGCAGTTTCTCCCGAGCCAAAAACATTCAGTACTTC
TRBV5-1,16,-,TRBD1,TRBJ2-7,CASSAGTGPLVYEQYF,TGCGCCAGCAGCGCGGGGACAGGACCCTTGGTATACGAGCAGTACTTC
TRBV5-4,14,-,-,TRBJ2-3,CASSLGRGTDTQYF,TGTGCCAGCAGCTTGGGCAGGGGAACAGATACGCAGTATTTT
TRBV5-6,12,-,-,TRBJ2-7,CASSLSGGEQYF,TGTGCCAGCAGCTTGTCTGGGGGCGAGCAGTACTTC
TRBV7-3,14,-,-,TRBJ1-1,CASSPTGLNTEAFF,TGTGCCAGCAGCCCAACAGGGTTGAACACTGAAGCTTTCTTT
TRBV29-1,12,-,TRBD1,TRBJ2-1,CSVLDRVSEQFF,TGCAGCGTTCTTGACAGGGTCAGTGAGCAGTTCTTC
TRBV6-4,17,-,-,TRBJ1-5,CASSDPQTGISNQPQHF,TGTGCCAGCAGTGACCCCCAAACAGGGATCAGCAATCAGCCCCAGCATTTT
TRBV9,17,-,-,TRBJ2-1,CASSVSGGTSSYNEQFF,TGTGCCAGCAGCGTTAGCGGCGGGACGAGCTCCTACAATGAGCAGTTCTTC
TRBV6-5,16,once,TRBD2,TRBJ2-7,CASSSARLASTYEQYF,TGTGCCAGCAGTTCGGCCCGACTAGCGTCTACCTACGAGCAGTACTTC
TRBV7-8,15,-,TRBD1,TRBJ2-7,CASSSDREYTYEQYF,TGTGCCAGCAGCTCAGACAGGGAATATACCTACGAGCAGTACTTC